The 3 T cell receptor beta chains below come from one sample, sequenced in a study of siplizumab effects on memory and regulatory T cells. Repertoires were generated with immunoSEQ multiplex PCR, while TCRdb's copy carries only in-frame clones and drops some. The sample has more than 95,000 clones; 93% are singletons. Sequencing input: CD4+ T cells sorted from blood. Receptors originate from a human donor in good health.

This sequence joins TRBV12-5 and TRBJ1-2; TRBD1 is a possible D gene (6 bases). Germline V gene lookup returns CDR1 LGHNT and CDR2 FRNRAP. The CDR3 length is 13 residues. Trimming stripped 4 bases from V and 2 bases from J, with 8 bases between. CDR3 sequence (DNA): TGTGCTAGTGGTTCCGACAGGAACTATGGCTACACCTTC. Amino acids: CASGSDRNYGYTF.

The V gene is TRBV9, the J gene TRBJ1-1; 7 nucleotides align to TRBD1. Germline CDR1 SGDLS, CDR2 YYNGEE. With V trimmed by 3 bases and J by 2 bases, 10 bases remained unmatched. This CDR3 has 16 amino acids. Written as DNA, the CDR3 is TGTGCCAGCAGCGCTTCCGGGACAGCGAAAAACACTGAAGCTTTCTTT. This encodes CASSASGTAKNTEAFF.

The rearrangement joins TRBV7-9 to TRBJ2-1, with D perhaps matching TRBD2 (5 bases). The V gene lost 2 bases and the J gene lost 1 base, with 9 bases spanning the gap. Germline V lookup: CDR1 SEHNR, CDR2 FQNEAQ (reference sequence). This CDR3 spans 15 amino acids. CDR3 in amino acids: CASSLSRVSYNEQFF. The CDR3 nucleotides read TGTGCCAGCAGCTTATCGCGGGTATCCTACAATGAGCAGTTCTTC.